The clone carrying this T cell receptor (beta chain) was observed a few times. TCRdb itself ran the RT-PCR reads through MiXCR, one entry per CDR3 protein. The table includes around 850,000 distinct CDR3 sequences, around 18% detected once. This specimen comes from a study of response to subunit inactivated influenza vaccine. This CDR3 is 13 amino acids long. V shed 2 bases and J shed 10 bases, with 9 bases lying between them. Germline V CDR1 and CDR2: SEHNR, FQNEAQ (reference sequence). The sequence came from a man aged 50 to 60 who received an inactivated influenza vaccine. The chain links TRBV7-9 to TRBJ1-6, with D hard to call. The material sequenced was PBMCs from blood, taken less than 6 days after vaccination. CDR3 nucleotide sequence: TGTGCCAGCAGCTTACTGCGGGAATCACCCCTCCACTTT. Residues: CASSLLRESPLHF.